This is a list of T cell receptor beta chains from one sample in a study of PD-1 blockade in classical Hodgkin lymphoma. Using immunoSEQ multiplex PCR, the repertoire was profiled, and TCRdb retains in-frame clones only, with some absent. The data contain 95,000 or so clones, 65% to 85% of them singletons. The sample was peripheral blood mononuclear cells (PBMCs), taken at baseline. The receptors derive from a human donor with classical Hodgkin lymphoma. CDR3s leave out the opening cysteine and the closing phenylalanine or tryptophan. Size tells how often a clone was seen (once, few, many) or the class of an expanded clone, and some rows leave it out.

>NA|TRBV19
ASSPVRQRNTEAF
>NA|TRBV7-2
ASSAPNSYTGELF
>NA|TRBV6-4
ASTSGQGTY
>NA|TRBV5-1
ASSSDIRGQLSVRSYNEQF
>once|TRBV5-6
ASRIDAVGRGYT
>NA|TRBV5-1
ASSLKRDNEQF
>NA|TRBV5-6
ASSRTGTQPQH
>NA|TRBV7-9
ASSFRTGALSYEQY
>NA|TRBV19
ASSGRGGSNQPQH
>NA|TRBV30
AWSVSLGELF
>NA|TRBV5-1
ASSSPRTGSTYEQY
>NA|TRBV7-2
ASSLAPTGGYT
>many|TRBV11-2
ASSFWASGQETQY
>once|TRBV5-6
ASSLRRTSYGYT
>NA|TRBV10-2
ASSDGAGSGAYEQF
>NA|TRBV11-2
ASSTGPLGYNEQF
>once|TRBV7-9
ASSSGQGIYGYT
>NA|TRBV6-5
ASSYSNRYTQY
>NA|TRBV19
ASSGRLAAVQETQY
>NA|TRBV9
ASSVVGVGEQF
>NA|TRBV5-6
ASSHDRGQKETQY
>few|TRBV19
ATGLAGVNIQY
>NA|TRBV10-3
AITEGLGTDTQY
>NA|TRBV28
ASSPLTGAGHEQF
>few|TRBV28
ASKSGTSLNEQF
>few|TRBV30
AWTTGMNTEAF
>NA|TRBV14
ASSHLTGGYTEAF
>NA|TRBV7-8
ASSSDLNQPQH
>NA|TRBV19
ASSIDGANSGANVLT
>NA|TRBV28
ASKGLAGVYEQY
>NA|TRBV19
ASSEQGWYTEAF
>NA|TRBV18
ASSEQGFGANVLT
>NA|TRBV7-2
ASSLSGAGANVLT
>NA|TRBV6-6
ASSYSGAGSYEQY
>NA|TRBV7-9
ASSLDRLAVRSYNEQF
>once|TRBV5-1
ASSLAGQNYGYT
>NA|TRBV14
ASSLQVSGEQY
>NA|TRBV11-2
ASSLGPHRVGGYT
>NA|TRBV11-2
ASSFPGQVSF
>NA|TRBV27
ASNIPPNEQF
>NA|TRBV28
ASSRTGTLTEAF
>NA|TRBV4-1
ASSQQGFQPQH
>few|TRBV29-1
SVERVQGDYGYT
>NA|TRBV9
ASSVGGDQGEQF
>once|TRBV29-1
SVDRERSEAF
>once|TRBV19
ASSISGRNGEQY
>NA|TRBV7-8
ASSEGAFRETQY
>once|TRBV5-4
ASSFGRYEQY
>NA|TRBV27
ASSTSGTYEQY
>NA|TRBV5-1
ASSLFTTSGNNEQF
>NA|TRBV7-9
ASSKLAGGSYEQY
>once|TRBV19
ASSLLGTTNTGELF
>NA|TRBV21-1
ASSKALKGEGETQY
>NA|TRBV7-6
ASSLEFPAGGETQY
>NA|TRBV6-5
ASSYSGRSNTEAF
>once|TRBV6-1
ASSEGEGEAF
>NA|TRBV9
ASSLRTGALGDEQF
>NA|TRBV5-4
ASSLGTGKGYT
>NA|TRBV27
ASSLFGGPSYEQY
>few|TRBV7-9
ASNPLAGGYNEQF